This T cell receptor beta chain was observed in a study of blood T cell repertoires in COVID-19. CDR1 is SGDLS and CDR2 is YYNGEE in the germline V gene. The CDR3 spans 14 residues. V gave up 4 bases and J gave up 6 bases; unmatched junction bases: 4. Generated by immunoSEQ multiplex PCR, the TCRdb table keeps only in-frame clones and is missing some. The sample lists some 45,000 clones; over 70% were seen once. The sample was peripheral blood. The rearrangement uses TRBV9 and TRBJ1-1, with 12 bases lining up with TRBD1. The receptor's source is a man aged 70-80 years with acute or convalescent COVID-19. The CDR3 nucleotides read TGTGCCAGCAGCCTTGGGACAGGGGGCTCTGAAGCTTTCTTT. Translating gives CASSLGTGGSEAFF.